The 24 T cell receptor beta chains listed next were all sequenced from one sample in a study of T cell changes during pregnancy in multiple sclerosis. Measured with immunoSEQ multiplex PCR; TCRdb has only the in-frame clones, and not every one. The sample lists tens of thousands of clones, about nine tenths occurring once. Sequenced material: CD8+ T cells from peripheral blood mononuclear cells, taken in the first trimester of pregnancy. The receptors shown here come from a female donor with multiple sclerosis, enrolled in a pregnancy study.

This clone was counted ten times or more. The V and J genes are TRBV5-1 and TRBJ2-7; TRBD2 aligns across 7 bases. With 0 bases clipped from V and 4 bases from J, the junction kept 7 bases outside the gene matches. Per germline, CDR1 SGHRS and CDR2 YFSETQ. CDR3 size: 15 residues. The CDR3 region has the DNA TGCGCCAGCAGCTTGGATCCGGGGGGACTATACGAGCAGTACTTC. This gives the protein CASSLDPGGLYEQYF.

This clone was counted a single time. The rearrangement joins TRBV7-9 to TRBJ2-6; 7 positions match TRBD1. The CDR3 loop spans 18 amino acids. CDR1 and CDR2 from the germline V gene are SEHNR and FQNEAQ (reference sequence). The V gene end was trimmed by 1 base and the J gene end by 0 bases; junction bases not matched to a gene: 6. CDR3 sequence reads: CASSLVGTAHSGANVLTF. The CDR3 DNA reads TGTGCCAGCAGCTTAGTCGGGACAGCTCACTCTGGGGCCAACGTCCTGACTTTC.

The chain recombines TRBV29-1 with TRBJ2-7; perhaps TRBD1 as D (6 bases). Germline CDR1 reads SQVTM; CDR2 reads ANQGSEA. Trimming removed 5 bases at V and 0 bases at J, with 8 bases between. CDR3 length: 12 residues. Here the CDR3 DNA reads TGCAGCGTTACAGGGTACTCCTACGAGCAGTACTTC. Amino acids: CSVTGYSYEQYF.

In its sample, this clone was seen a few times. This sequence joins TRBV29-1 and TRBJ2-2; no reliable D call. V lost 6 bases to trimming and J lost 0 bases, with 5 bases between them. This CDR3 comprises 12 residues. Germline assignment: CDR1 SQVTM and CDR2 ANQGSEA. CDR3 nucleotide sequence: TGCAGCGTAAACACGAACACCGGGGAGCTGTTTTTT. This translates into CSVNTNTGELFF.

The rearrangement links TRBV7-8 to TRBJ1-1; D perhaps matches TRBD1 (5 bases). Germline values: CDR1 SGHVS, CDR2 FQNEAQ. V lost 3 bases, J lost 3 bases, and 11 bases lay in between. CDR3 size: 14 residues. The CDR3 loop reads CASSLPGGDTEAFF. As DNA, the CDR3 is TGTGCCAGCAGCTTGCCTGGAGGGGACACTGAAGCTTTCTTT.

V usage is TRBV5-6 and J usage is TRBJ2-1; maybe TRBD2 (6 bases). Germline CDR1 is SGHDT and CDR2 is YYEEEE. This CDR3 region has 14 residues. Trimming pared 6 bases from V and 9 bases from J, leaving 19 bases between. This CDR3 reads CASNPLRRGSEQFF. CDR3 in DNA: TGTGCCAGCAACCCCCTCCGCCGGGGGAGTGAGCAGTTCTTC.

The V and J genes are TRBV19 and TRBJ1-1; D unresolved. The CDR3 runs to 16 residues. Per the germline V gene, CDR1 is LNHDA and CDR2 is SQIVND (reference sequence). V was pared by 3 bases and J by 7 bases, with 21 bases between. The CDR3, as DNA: TGTGCCAGTAGTATGGTGACGGGGAATCGAGGCGGTGAAGCTTTCTTT. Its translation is CASSMVTGNRGGEAFF.

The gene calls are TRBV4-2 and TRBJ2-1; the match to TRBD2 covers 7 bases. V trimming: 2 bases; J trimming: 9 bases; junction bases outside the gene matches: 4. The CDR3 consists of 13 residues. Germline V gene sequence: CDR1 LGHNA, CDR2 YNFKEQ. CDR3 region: CASSQRLASEQFF. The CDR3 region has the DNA TGTGCCAGCAGCCAACGACTAGCATCTGAGCAGTTCTTC.

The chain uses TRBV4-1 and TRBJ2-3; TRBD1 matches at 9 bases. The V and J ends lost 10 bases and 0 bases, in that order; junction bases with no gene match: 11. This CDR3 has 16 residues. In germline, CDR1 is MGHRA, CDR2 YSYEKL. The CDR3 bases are TGCGCCACCGCGGCGGGGACAGGGTATAGCACAGATACGCAGTATTTT. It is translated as CATAAGTGYSTDTQYF.

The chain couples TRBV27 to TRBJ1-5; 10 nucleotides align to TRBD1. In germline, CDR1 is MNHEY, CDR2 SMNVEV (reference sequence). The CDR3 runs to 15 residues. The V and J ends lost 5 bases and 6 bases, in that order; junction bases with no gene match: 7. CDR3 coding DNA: TGTGCCAGCAGTCCCATTGGGACAGGGGTTCAGCCCCAGCATTTT. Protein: CASSPIGTGVQPQHF.

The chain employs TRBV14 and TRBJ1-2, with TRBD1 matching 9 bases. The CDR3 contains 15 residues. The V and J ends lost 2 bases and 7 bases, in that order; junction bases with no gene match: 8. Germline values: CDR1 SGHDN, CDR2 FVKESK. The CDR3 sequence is CASSQFAGTGFGYTF. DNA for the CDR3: TGTGCCAGCAGCCAATTCGCCGGGACAGGGTTTGGCTACACCTTC.

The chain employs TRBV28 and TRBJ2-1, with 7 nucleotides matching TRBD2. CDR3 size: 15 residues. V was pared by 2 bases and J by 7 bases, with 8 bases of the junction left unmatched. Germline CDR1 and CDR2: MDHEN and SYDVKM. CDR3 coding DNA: TGTGCCAGCAGTTTACCAGGCAGCGGGATAAATGAGCAGTTCTTC. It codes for CASSLPGSGINEQFF.

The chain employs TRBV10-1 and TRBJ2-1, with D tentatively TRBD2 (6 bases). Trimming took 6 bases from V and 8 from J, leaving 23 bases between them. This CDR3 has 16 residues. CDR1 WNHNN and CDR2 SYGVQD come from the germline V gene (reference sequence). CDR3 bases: TGCGCCAGCAGGGGGACTGACCCCCGGGTCCCCCATGAGCAGTTCTTC. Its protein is CASRGTDPRVPHEQFF.

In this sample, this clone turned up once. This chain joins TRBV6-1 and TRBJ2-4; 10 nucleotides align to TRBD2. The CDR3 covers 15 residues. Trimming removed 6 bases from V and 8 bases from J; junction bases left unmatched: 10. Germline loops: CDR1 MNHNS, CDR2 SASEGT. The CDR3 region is CASRRLTSGSDIQYF. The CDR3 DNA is TGTGCCAGCAGGAGATTGACTAGCGGGTCCGACATTCAGTACTTC.

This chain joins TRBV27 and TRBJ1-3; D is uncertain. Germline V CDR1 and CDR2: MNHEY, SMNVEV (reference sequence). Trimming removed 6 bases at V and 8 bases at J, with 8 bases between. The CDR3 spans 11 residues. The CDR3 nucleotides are TGTGCCAGCAGGCGCGGGGACACCATATATTTT. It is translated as CASRRGDTIYF.

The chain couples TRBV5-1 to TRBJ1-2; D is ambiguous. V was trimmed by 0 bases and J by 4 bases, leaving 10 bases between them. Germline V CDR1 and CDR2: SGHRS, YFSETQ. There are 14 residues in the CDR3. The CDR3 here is CASSLDSQLYGYTF. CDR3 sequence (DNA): TGCGCCAGCAGCTTGGACAGCCAACTCTATGGCTACACCTTC.

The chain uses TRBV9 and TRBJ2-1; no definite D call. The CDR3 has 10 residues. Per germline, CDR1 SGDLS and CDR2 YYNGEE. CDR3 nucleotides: TGTGCAACCGCTGGAGATGAGCAGTTCTTC. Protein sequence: CATAGDEQFF.

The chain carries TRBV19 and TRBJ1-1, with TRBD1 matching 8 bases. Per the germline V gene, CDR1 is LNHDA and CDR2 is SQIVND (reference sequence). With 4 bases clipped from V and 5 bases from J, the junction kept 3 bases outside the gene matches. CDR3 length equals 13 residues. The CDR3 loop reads CASSTGGRTEAFF. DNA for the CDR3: TGTGCCAGTAGTACAGGGGGCAGGACTGAAGCTTTCTTT.

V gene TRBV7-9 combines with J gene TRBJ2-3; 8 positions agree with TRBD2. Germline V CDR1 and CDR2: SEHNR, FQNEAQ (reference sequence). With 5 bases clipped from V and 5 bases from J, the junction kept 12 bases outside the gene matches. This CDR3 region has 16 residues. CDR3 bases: TGTGCCAGCAGCCGACGGGACCCGAGCGGGGGAGATACGCAGTATTTT. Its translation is CASSRRDPSGGDTQYF.

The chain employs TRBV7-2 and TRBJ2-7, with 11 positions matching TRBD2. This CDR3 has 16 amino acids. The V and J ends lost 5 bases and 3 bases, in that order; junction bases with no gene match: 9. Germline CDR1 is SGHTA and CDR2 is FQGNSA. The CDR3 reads CASSTRLAGMLYEQYF. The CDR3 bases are TGTGCCAGCAGCACAAGACTAGCGGGAATGCTCTACGAGCAGTACTTC.

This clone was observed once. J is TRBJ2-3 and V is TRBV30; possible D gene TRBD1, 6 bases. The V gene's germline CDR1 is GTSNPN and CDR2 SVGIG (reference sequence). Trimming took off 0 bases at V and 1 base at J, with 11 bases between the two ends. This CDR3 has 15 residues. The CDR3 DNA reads TGTGCCTGGAGTGTAGGGGCAGGGGGCACAGATACGCAGTATTTT. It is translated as CAWSVGAGGTDTQYF.

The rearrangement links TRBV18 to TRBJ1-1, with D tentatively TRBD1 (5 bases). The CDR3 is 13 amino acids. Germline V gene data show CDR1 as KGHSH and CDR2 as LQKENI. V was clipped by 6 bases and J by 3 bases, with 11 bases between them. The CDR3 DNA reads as TGTGCCAGCTCGCCTCGGGGGGACACTGAAGCTTTCTTT. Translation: CASSPRGDTEAFF.

Written as DNA, the CDR3 is TGCGCCAGCAGGGGGACTAGCGGGAGCAGCAACACCGGGGAGCTGTTTTTT. This sequence encodes CASRGTSGSSNTGELFF. The gene calls are TRBV5-1 and TRBJ2-2, with TRBD2 matching over 14 bases. J gave up 2 bases and V 5 bases, and 5 bases lay outside the gene matches. The germline CDR1 and CDR2 sequences are SGHRS and YFSETQ. The CDR3 covers 17 residues.

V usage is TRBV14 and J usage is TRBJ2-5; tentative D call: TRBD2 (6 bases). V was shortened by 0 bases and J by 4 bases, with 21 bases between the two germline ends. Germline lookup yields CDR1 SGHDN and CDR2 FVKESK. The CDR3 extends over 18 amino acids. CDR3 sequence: CASSQEGGDSPQAETQYF. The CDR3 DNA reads TGTGCCAGCAGCCAAGAGGGAGGAGACAGCCCCCAGGCAGAGACCCAGTACTTC.